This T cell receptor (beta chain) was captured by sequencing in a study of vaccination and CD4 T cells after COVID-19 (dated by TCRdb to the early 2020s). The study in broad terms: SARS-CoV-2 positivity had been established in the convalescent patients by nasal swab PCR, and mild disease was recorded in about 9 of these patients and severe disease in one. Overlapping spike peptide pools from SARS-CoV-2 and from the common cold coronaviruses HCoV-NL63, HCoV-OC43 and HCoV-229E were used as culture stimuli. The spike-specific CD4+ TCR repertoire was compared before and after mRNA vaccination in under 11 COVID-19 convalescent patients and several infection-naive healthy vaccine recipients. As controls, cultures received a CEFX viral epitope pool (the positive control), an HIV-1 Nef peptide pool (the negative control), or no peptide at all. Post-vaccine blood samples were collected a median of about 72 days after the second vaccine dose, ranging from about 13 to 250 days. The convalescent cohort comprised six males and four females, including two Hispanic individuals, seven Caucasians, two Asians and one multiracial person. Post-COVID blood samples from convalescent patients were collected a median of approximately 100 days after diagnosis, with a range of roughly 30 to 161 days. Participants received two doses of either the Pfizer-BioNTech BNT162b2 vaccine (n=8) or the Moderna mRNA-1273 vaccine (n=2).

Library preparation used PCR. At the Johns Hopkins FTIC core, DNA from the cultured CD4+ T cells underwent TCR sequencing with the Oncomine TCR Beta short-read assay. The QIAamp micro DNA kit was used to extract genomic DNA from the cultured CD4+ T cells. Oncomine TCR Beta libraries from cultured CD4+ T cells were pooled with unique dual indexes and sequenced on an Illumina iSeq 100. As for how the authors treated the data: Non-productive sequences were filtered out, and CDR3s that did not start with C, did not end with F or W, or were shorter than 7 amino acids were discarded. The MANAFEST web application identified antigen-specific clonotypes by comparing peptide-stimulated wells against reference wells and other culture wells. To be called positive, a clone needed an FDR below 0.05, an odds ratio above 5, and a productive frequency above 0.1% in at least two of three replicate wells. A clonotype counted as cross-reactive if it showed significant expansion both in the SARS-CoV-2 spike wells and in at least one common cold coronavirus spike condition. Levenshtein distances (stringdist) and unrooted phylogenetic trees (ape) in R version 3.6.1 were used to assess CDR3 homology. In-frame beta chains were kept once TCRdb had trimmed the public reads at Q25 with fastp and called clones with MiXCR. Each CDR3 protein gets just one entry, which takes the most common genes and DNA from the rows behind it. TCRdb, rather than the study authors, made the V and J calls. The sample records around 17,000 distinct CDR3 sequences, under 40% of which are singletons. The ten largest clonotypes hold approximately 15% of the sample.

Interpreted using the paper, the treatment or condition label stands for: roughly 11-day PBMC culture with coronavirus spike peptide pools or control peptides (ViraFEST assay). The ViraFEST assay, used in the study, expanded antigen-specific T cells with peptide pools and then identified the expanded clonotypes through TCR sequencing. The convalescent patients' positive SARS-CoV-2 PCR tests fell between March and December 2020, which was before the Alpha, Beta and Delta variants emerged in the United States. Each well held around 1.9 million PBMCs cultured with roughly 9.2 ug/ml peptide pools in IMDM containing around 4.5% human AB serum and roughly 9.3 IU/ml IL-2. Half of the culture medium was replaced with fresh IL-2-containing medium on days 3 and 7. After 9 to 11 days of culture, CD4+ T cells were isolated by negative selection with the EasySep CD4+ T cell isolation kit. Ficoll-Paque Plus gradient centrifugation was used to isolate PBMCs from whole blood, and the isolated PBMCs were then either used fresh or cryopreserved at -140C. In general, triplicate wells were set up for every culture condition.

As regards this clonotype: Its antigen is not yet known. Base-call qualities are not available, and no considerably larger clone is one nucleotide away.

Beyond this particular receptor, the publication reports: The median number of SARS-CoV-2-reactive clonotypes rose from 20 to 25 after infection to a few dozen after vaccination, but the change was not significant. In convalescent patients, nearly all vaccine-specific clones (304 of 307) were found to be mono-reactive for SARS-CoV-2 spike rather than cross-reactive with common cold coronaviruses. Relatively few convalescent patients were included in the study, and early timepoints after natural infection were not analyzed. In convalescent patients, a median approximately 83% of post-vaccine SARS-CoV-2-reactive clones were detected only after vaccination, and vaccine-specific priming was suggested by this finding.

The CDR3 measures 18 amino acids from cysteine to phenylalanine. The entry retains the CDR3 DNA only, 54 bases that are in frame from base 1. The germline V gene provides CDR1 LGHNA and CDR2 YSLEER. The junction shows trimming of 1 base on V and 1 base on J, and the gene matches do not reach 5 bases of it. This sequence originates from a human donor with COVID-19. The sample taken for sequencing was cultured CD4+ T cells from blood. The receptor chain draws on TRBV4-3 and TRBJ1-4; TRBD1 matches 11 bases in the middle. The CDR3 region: CASSQGTGGGRTNEKLFF. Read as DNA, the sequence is TGCGCCAGCAGCCAAGGGACAGGGGGCGGGAGAACTAATGAAAAACTGTTTTTT.